This T cell receptor delta chain was identified during a study of gamma-delta T cells after stem cell transplantation. TCRdb called clones from the RT-PCR reads again using CATT. The sample has about 15,000 delta-chain clones; about 9.8% are singletons. This clone has ten or more counts. This DNA translates differently at residue 3 from the TCRdb protein, which is that of a much larger clone; a read error is likely, and the protein shown is the DNA's own translation. Other DNA sequences in the same sample also yield this CDR3. CDR1 TSWWSYY and CDR2 QGS come from the germline V gene. The CDR3 loop spans 17 amino acids.

The V gene is TRDV1, the J gene TRDJ1, with D unclear. What was sequenced was gamma-delta T cells. This sequence originates from a human donor. It is not recorded whose cells these are; they may come from a transplant donor. The CDR3 loop is CAIGKRITFRASDKLIF. In nucleotides, the CDR3 is TGTGCTATTGGGAAACGAATCACATTTCGGGCTTCCGATAAACTCATCTTT.